This T cell receptor (beta chain) emerged from a study of early T cells in non-severe SARS-CoV-2 infection. Turning to the study itself: The sequenced material was bulk RNA from unsorted whole blood, and its chains were unpaired. Points from the study as a whole: A preference for anti-spike CD8 responses marked VDJdb matching, which missed private and CD4 specificities.

Researchers tagged individual cDNA molecules with unique molecular identifiers. TCRdb re-called the 5' RACE reads with MiXCR, one entry per CDR3 protein. The sample lists some 71,000 distinct CDR3 sequences; 9.5% were seen once. Points on this clonotype: The antigen is unknown.

The CDR3 runs to 16 residues. Germline V gene sequence: CDR1 KGHDR, CDR2 SFDVKD. The V and J ends lost 2 bases and 4 bases respectively, with 13 bases between them. The chain combines TRBV24-1 with TRBJ2-2, with D maybe TRBD2 (5 bases). Material for sequencing was whole blood. The sequence was collected from an adult who was a healthcare worker with PCR-confirmed SARS-CoV-2 infection or an uninfected control (not recorded which). The CDR3 coding sequence is TGTGCCACCAGTGATTCCCCGGGGAGCGGCACCGGGGAGCTGTTTTTT. It is translated as CATSDSPGSGTGELFF.